These T cell receptor beta chains were read from a single sample in a study of Tregs in tolerant kidney transplant recipients. The method was immunoSEQ multiplex PCR; TCRdb's version includes in-frame clones alone and lacks a portion of them. Among under 300,000 clones listed, around 82% were seen once. The sample consisted of CD4+ T cells from blood. Receptors were obtained from a human donor in good health. Both conserved end residues are part of each CDR3. Clone sizes are given selectively: once, few, many, or a class where the clone is expanded.

j_call,v_call,clone_size,cdr3_aa
TRBJ1-1,TRBV12-5,few,CASVPDLNTEAFF
TRBJ2-7,TRBV6-5,.,CASSFSGGGTYEQYF
TRBJ2-7,TRBV19,.,CASSPRGESSYEQYF
TRBJ1-6,TRBV7-9,.,CASSPGQGGSPLHF
TRBJ2-7,TRBV5-4,.,CASSQTQGYYEQYF
TRBJ2-3,TRBV14,.,CASSQQGVTQYF
TRBJ2-3,TRBV5-6,.,CASSLGGVSTDTQYF
TRBJ1-6,TRBV27,few,CASSTNRRRNSPLHF
TRBJ2-7,TRBV6-5,.,CASSYGVTGARYEQYF
TRBJ2-5,TRBV30,.,CAWSVGGRETQYF
TRBJ2-2,TRBV11-3,.,CASSTGAGLNTGELFF
TRBJ2-2,TRBV6-4,few,CASRPGQFNTGELFF
TRBJ2-3,TRBV10-3,.,CAISDGGLTDTQYF
TRBJ1-1,TRBV6-1,.,CASSYGGGDEAFF
TRBJ2-1,TRBV2,.,CASIASGRMGEQFF
TRBJ1-6,TRBV6-5,once,CASSYYSGTTGSPLHF